The rows below give T cell receptor beta chains drawn from one sample of a study of spatial heterogeneity in lung cancer. TCRdb independently ran MiXCR on the 5' RACE reads; one entry per CDR3 protein. The sample shows around 70,000 distinct CDR3 sequences, around 9.3% of them seen only once. The sequenced sample was PBMCs, obtained at follow-up. All receptors come from a female donor with early-stage non-small cell lung cancer. Both conserved end residues are part of each CDR3. The D gene is left open where the match is weak. Size tells how often a clone was seen (once, few, many) or the class of an expanded clone, and some rows leave it out.

v_gene	abundance	j_gene	d_gene	CDR3aa	CDR3nt
TRBV7-3	many	TRBJ2-1	TRBD2	CASSLLAGAGYNEQFF	TGTGCCAGCAGCTTATTAGCGGGCGCGGGGTACAATGAGCAGTTCTTC
TRBV5-1	.	TRBJ2-2	TRBD2	CASSLASGNAGELFF	TGCGCCAGCAGCTTGGCCAGCGGGAATGCCGGGGAGCTGTTTTTT
TRBV12-3/TRBV12-4	many	TRBJ1-1	.	CASTLQGNTEAFF	TGTGCCAGCACCCTACAGGGGAACACTGAAGCTTTCTTT
TRBV24-1	many	TRBJ2-1	TRBD1	CATSDSPGGQGMIYNEQFF	TGTGCCACCAGTGATTCCCCCGGGGGACAGGGAATGATCTACAATGAGCAGTTCTTC
TRBV24-1	many	TRBJ2-5	.	CATRRGPQETQYF	TGTGCCACCAGGCGGGGGCCCCAAGAGACCCAGTACTTC
TRBV5-1	many	TRBJ2-2	TRBD1	CASSFQGQGRTGELFF	TGCGCCAGCAGCTTCCAAGGACAGGGTCGCACCGGGGAGCTGTTTTTT
TRBV7-9	.	TRBJ2-1	.	CASSPGRWDEQFF	TGTGCCAGCAGCCCGGGACGGTGGGATGAGCAGTTCTTC
TRBV28	many	TRBJ1-4	.	CASMDEKLFF	TGTGCCAGCATGGATGAAAAACTGTTTTTT
TRBV10-3	few	TRBJ2-1	TRBD1	CAISEWTGNGEQFF	TGTGCCATCAGTGAGTGGACAGGGAACGGTGAGCAGTTCTTC
TRBV9	few	TRBJ1-5	.	CASSADSNQPQHF	TGTGCCAGCAGCGCTGACAGTAATCAGCCCCAGCATTTT
TRBV7-8	many	TRBJ1-2	.	CASSLVPGIYGYTF	TGTGCCAGCAGCTTAGTGCCAGGGATATATGGCTACACCTTC
TRBV7-8	many	TRBJ2-1	.	CASSLYSGEQFF	TGTGCCAGCAGCTTGTATTCGGGGGAGCAGTTCTTC
TRBV30	many	TRBJ2-2	.	CAWSVSLTGELFF	TGTGCCTGGAGTGTTTCTCTCACCGGGGAGCTGTTTTTT
TRBV28	few	TRBJ1-2	.	CASSLRLGGRLTHGYTF	TGTGCCAGCAGTTTGCGTTTGGGGGGGCGCTTAACGCATGGCTACACCTTC
TRBV19	many	TRBJ2-1	TRBD2	CASSSDPSGTSPYNEQFF	TGTGCCAGCTCATCAGACCCATCCGGGACTAGCCCCTACAATGAGCAGTTCTTC
TRBV5-1	many	TRBJ2-7	TRBD2	CASSSLAGAEQYF	TGCGCCAGCAGCAGCCTAGCGGGAGCCGAGCAGTACTTC
TRBV5-1	many	TRBJ1-1	.	CASSLRTEDTEAFF	TGCGCCAGCAGCTTGAGGACAGAGGACACTGAAGCTTTCTTT
TRBV12-3/TRBV12-4	medium-sized	TRBJ2-6	.	CASSLYQGPGANVLTF	TGTGCCAGCAGTTTATATCAGGGGCCTGGGGCCAACGTCCTGACTTTC
TRBV2	.	TRBJ2-4	TRBD2	CATQTSGLAKNIQYF	TGTGCCACCCAGACTAGCGGCTTAGCCAAAAACATTCAGTACTTC
TRBV7-8	many	TRBJ2-3	TRBD2	CASSTQRAGAGQDTQYF	TGTGCCAGCAGCACACAGCGGGCGGGAGCGGGGCAAGATACGCAGTATTTT
TRBV20-1	few	TRBJ2-1	TRBD2	CSAQRSAGGMNNEQFF	TGCAGTGCCCAGAGGTCGGCGGGAGGGATGAACAATGAGCAGTTCTTC
TRBV29-1	many	TRBJ2-1	TRBD2	CSVESGGPSLYNEQFF	TGCAGCGTTGAGTCGGGAGGGCCCTCTCTCTACAATGAGCAGTTCTTC
TRBV20-1	many	TRBJ2-4	.	CSERLGNIQYF	TGCAGTGAAAGATTGGGAAACATTCAGTACTTC
TRBV29-1	many	TRBJ2-3	.	CSVFPMSSTDTQYF	TGCAGCGTCTTCCCGATGAGCAGCACAGATACGCAGTATTTT
TRBV20-1	.	TRBJ2-1	TRBD2	CSASVSGVYNEQFF	TGCAGTGCTAGTGTTAGCGGGGTTTACAATGAGCAGTTCTTC
TRBV6-6	many	TRBJ2-7	TRBD1	CASSRQQGASSYEQYF	TGTGCCAGCAGCAGGCAGCAGGGGGCAAGCTCCTACGAGCAGTACTTC
TRBV20-1	.	TRBJ2-7	TRBD1	CSARDRDRYEQYF	TGCAGTGCTAGAGATCGGGACAGGTACGAGCAGTACTTC
TRBV20-1	few	TRBJ2-5	.	CSAAQQETQYF	TGCAGTGCGGCCCAACAAGAGACCCAGTACTTC
TRBV7-8	few	TRBJ2-5	TRBD1	CASSWDRPVVETQYF	TGTGCCAGCAGCTGGGACAGGCCGGTGGTCGAGACCCAGTACTTC
TRBV19	.	TRBJ2-1	TRBD1	CASSGPGQGVNEQFF	TGTGCCAGTAGTGGACCGGGACAGGGTGTCAATGAGCAGTTCTTC
TRBV7-6	.	TRBJ1-5	TRBD1	CASSLFSGGVSNQPQHF	TGTGCCAGCAGCTTATTCTCAGGGGGTGTTAGCAATCAGCCCCAGCATTTT
TRBV19	few	TRBJ2-3	TRBD1	CAIAQGRGDTQYF	TGTGCCATCGCACAGGGGAGAGGGGATACGCAGTATTTT
TRBV20-1	.	TRBJ2-1	.	CSARVLQGYVNEQFF	TGCAGTGCTAGAGTCTTACAGGGTTACGTTAATGAGCAGTTCTTC
TRBV27	many	TRBJ2-2	TRBD1	CASIAVGPDRGTGELFF	TGTGCCAGCATCGCCGTAGGGCCAGACAGGGGGACCGGGGAGCTGTTTTTT
TRBV4-1	many	TRBJ2-2	.	CASSRGLDTNTGELFF	TGCGCCAGCAGCCGAGGACTCGATACGAACACCGGGGAGCTGTTTTTT
TRBV12-3/TRBV12-4	many	TRBJ2-7	.	CASSLAGVHEQYF	TGTGCCAGCAGTTTAGCGGGAGTCCACGAGCAGTACTTC
TRBV19	many	TRBJ1-1	TRBD1	CASSIQGVDTEAFF	TGTGCCAGTAGTATTCAGGGGGTAGACACTGAAGCTTTCTTT